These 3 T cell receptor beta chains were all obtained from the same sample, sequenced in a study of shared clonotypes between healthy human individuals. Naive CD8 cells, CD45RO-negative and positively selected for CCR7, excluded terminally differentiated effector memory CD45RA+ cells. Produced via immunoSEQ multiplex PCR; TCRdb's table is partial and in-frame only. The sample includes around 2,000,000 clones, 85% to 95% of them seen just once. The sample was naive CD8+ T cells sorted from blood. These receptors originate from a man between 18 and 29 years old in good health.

CDR3 coding DNA: TGTGCCAGCACGGAGAACAGGATCAACGAGCAGTACTTC. Translating gives CASTENRINEQYF. The J gene is TRBJ2-7, the V gene TRBV2; D possibly corresponds to TRBD1 (5 bases). The CDR3 spans 13 residues. V gave up 7 bases and J gave up 5 bases, with 15 bases separating them. Germline values: CDR1 SNHLY, CDR2 FYNNEI.

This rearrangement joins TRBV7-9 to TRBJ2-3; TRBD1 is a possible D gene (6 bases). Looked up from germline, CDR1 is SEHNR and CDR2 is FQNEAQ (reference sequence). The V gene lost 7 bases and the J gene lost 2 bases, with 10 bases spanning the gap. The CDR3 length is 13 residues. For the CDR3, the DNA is TGTGCCAGCACCGGACAGTCCACAGATACGCAGTATTTT. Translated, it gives CASTGQSTDTQYF.

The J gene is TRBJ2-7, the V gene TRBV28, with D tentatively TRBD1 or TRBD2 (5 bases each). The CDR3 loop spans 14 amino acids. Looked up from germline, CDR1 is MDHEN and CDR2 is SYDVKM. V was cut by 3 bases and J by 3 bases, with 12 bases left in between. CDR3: CASSLRGSLYEQYF. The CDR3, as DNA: TGTGCCAGCAGTTTGAGGGGCTCTCTCTACGAGCAGTACTTC.